This T cell receptor beta chain stems from a study of identical twins (dated by TCRdb to the mid-2010s). Regarding the research as a whole: To test whether fetal clonotypes persist, the study used deep sequencing on TCR alpha and beta repertoires from monozygotic twins, unrelated adults of various ages, and cord blood. Replicate twin experiments were performed at different times using different library preparation protocols to rule out contamination.

The library was made by 5' RACE. Instrument on record: Illumina HiSeq 2000. A universal primer binding site was introduced by template switching, and a unique molecular identifier was present in the final cDNA, enabling accurate counting of TCR cDNA molecules. Specific primers in the conserved constant-segment region were used to synthesize first-strand cDNA for TCR alpha and beta chains. To control for contamination, each cDNA library was double barcoded with a SMART-Mk sample barcode plus Illumina barcodes. TruSeq adapter sequences, together with Illumina sample barcodes, were added in two successive PCR steps. TCR alpha and beta cDNA libraries were sequenced on the Illumina HiSeq platform with custom primers. The paper's data handling went like this. MiGEC processed the raw reads to extract unique molecular identifiers, while MiXCR was used to determine the CDR3 positions. For each individual, recombination models were inferred using an EM algorithm with the repgenHMM and IGoR tools. Shared clonotypes were analyzed with the tcR package in R, and sharing was normalized by the product of cloneset sizes. To study raw recombination without the effects of thymic and clonal selection, out-of-frame nonproductive sequences were analyzed. TCRdb reanalyzed the raw reads on its own, using fastp at Q25 for trimming and MiXCR for clone calling, and kept in-frame beta chains. Entries that share a CDR3 protein sequence are merged under the most common genes and DNA. These V and J calls originate from TCRdb's pipeline instead of the authors' own analysis. Here the sample has approximately 890,000 distinct CDR3 sequences; 9% to 15% occur a single time. The ten largest clonotypes hold roughly 1.5% of the sample.

The paper as a whole reports these results and caveats: The excess sharing between twins in beta out-of-frame sequences was weaker because fewer shared sequences reduced the signal-to-noise ratio. In monozygotic twins, out-of-frame TCR alpha sharing was systematically underestimated by recombination models, although the models agreed with sharing between unrelated individuals. Compared with coincidental sharing between unrelated individuals, out-of-frame TCR alpha sequences shared between twins had an excess of sequences with low generation probability. Invariant T cells such as MAIT and iNKT could partly confound zero-insertion analyses, though diverse VJ usage argued against this for most clonotypes. Abundant cord blood beta clonotypes carried fewer insertions; young adult naive repertoires showed a weaker similar trend, while memory repertoires showed none. Because the same donors could not be followed over many years, conclusions were based on cross-sectional statistical analysis.

Trimming takes 7 bases off V and 5 bases off J; junction bases not matched to a gene: 21. Spanning cysteine to phenylalanine, the CDR3 consists of 20 amino acids. The sequence is cut down to CDR3 DNA, 60 bases in frame from base 1. CDR1 is given as WSHSY and CDR2 as SAAADI, both from the germline V gene. Every donor in the study was a healthy Caucasian. The twin cohort consisted of three pairs of female monozygotic twins, all aged about 18 to 30 years. The RNA used for TCR libraries was isolated from peripheral blood mononuclear cells. There are a few counts of this clonotype. Its antigen target is currently unknown. No much larger clone exists at a distance of one base, and base qualities are not known. These sequences were also reported in another study, on yellow fever vaccine responses in identical twins. As the second study states: According to the authors, the vaccine-induced T cell response in identical twins seemed to be partly convergent and partly specific to each individual. The study precisely tracked vaccine-responding T cell clones in identical twins.

The sequenced material came from PBMCs. The sequence links TRBV10-2 to TRBJ2-3; 13 bases in the junction line up with TRBD2. The origin of this receptor is a woman in her late teens or twenties in good health. The CDR3 protein is CASIIGQAACGLAGVDTQYF. The sequenced DNA is TGCGCCAGCATTATAGGACAGGCAGCATGCGGACTAGCGGGAGTAGATACGCAGTATTTT.